This T cell receptor (beta chain) derives from a study of OX40 agonist ivuxolimab in advanced cancers. TCRdb's copy holds only in-frame clones and misses some; the assay was immunoSEQ multiplex PCR. The table shows 96,000 or so clones, with 84% occurring only once. The CDR3 has 13 residues. Germline CDR1 reads SGHDN; CDR2 reads FVKESK. With 1 base removed from V and 7 bases from J, the gap between germline ends came to 10 bases. Sequencing was performed on CD4+ or CD8+ T cells sorted from blood, taken in a trial of the OX40 agonist ivuxolimab. This sequence joins TRBV14 and TRBJ1-2, with a possible D match to TRBD1 (6 bases). This sequence was found in an adult with an advanced solid tumor such as melanoma, head and neck, liver or kidney cancer. The CDR3 DNA reads as TGTGCCAGCAGCCAAGTACAGGGTGGTGGCTACACCTTC. It specifies CASSQVQGGGYTF.